Sequencing of this TCR beta chain was carried out in a study of OX40 agonist ivuxolimab in advanced cancers. Whole-study results and caveats: Clonal expansion in partial responders at 0.1-3.0 mg/kg ranked among the lowest.

Germline CDR1 is MNHNS and CDR2 is SASEGT. The CDR3 is 18 amino acids. The V segment lost 3 bases and the J segment 1 base; nucleotides outside the gene matches: 10. The method was immunoSEQ multiplex PCR; TCRdb's version includes in-frame clones alone and lacks a portion of them. The sample holds roughly 70,000 clones, approximately 80% seen once. About this clone: The antigen remains unidentified.

Patients who had autoimmune disease history or got systemic immunosuppression were left out. This sequence joins TRBV6-1 and TRBJ2-5, with 11 bases matching TRBD2. Sequencing was performed on CD4+ or CD8+ T cells sorted from blood, taken in a trial of the OX40 agonist ivuxolimab. The source of this sequence is an adult with an advanced solid tumor such as melanoma, head and neck, liver or kidney cancer. CDR3 sequence: CASSDPKKLAGAQETQYF. CDR3 coding DNA: TGTGCCAGCAGTGACCCCAAAAAACTAGCGGGGGCCCAAGAGACCCAGTACTTC.